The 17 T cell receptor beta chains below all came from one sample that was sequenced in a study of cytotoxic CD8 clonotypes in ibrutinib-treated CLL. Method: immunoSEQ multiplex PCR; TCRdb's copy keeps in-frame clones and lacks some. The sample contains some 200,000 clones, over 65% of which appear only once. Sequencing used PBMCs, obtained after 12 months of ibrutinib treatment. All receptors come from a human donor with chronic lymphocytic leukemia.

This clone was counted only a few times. The chain's CDR3 is CASSQGLAIEQYF. In DNA form, the CDR3 reads TGCGCCAGCAGCCAGGGACTAGCGATCGAGCAGTACTTC. The chain has TRBV4-1 and TRBJ2-7, with 10 bases fitting TRBD2. The CDR3 contains 13 residues. V lost 3 bases, J lost 6 bases, and 2 bases stayed unmatched. Germline loops: CDR1 MGHRA, CDR2 YSYEKL.

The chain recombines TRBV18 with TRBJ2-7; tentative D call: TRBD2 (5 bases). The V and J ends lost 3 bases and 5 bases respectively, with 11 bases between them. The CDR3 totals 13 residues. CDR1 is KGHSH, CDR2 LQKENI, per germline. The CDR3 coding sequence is TGTGCCAGCTCACCTCAGGCCGGGGACGAGCAGTACTTC. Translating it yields CASSPQAGDEQYF.

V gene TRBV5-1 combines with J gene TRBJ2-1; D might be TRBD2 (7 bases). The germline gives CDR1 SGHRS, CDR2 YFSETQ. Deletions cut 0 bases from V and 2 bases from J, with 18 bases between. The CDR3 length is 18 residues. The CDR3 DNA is TGCGCCAGCAGCTTGGAGGGGGGGTCTCCTACCCCCTACAATGAGCAGTTCTTC. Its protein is CASSLEGGSPTPYNEQFF.

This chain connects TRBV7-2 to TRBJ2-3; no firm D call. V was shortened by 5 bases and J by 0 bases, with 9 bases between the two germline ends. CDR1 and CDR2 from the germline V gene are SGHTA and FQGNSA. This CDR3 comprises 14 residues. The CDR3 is CASSRQLSTDTQYF. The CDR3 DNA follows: TGTGCCAGCAGCCGCCAACTTAGCACAGATACGCAGTATTTT.

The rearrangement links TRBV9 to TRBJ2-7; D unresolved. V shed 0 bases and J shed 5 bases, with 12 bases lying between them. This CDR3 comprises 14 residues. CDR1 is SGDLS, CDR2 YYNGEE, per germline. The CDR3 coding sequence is TGTGCCAGCAGCGTAGTCAAGGGTCAGAACGAGCAGTACTTC. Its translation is CASSVVKGQNEQYF.

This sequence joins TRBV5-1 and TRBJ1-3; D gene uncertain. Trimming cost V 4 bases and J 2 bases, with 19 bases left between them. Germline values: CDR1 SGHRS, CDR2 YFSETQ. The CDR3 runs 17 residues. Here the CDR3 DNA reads TGCGCCAGCAGCCTTGGTCTCGGGTCGGGTCCTGGAAACACCATATATTTT. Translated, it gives CASSLGLGSGPGNTIYF.

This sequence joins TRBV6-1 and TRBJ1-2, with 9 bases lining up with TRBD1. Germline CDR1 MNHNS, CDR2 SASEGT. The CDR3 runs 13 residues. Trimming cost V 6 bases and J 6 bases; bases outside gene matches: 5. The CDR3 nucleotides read TGTGCCAGCAGAGCGGACAGGGGAAATGGCTACACCTTC. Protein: CASRADRGNGYTF.

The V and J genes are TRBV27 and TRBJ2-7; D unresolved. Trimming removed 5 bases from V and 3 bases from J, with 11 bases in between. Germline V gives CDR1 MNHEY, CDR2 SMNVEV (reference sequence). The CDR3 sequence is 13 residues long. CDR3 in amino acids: CASSVDFDYEQYF. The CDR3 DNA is TGTGCCAGCAGTGTGGATTTCGACTACGAGCAGTACTTC.

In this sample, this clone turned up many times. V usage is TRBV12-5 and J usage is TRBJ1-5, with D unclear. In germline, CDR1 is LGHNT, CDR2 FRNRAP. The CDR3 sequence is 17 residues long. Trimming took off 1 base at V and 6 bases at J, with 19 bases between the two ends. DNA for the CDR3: TGTGCTAGTGGTTTGGAAAGGCGGGAGGCCGGAGGTCAGCCCCAGCATTTT. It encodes CASGLERREAGGQPQHF.

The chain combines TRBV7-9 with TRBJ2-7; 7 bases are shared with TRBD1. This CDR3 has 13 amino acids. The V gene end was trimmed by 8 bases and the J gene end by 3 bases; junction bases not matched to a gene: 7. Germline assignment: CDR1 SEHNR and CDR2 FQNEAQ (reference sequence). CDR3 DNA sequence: TGTGCCAGCGGGGCGGACAGGTTCTACGAGCAGTACTTC. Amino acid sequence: CASGADRFYEQYF.

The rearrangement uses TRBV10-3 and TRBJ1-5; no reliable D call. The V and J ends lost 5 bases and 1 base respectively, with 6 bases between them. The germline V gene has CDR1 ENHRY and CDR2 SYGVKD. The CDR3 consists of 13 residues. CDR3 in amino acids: CAISPVSNQPQHF. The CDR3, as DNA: TGTGCCATCAGTCCCGTAAGCAATCAGCCCCAGCATTTT.

CDR3 in amino acids: CSVEFSGRSYEQYF. DNA of the CDR3: TGCAGCGTTGAATTTTCAGGTCGATCCTACGAGCAGTACTTC. The gene calls are TRBV29-1 and TRBJ2-7; D not resolved. V lost 2 bases and J 1 base, leaving 12 bases between the germline ends. CDR3 size: 14 residues. CDR1 SQVTM and CDR2 ANQGSEA come from the germline V gene.

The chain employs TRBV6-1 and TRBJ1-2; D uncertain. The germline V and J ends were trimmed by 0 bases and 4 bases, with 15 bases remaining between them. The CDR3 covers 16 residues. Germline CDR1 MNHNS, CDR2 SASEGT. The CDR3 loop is CASSEAVGQAGYGYTF. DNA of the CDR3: TGTGCCAGCAGTGAAGCCGTGGGCCAGGCGGGCTATGGCTACACCTTC.

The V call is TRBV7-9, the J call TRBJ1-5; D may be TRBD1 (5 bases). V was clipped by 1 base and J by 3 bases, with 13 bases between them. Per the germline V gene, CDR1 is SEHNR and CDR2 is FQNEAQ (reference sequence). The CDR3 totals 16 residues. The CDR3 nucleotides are TGTGCCAGCAGCTTAGGAGCCGGGGGGGTCAATCAGCCCCAGCATTTT. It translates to CASSLGAGGVNQPQHF.

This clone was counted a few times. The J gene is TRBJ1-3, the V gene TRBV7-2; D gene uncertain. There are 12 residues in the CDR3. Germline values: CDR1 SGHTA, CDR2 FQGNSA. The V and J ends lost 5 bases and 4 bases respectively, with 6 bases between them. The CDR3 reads CASSRAGNTIYF. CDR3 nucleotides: TGTGCCAGCAGCCGGGCGGGAAACACCATATATTTT. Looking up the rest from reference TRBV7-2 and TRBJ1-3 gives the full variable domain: GAGVSQSPSNKVTEKGKDVELRCDPISGHTALYWYRQSLGQGLEFLIYFQGNSAPDKSGLPSDRFSAERTGGSVSTLTIQRTQQEDSAVYLCASSRAGNTIYFGEGSWLTVV.

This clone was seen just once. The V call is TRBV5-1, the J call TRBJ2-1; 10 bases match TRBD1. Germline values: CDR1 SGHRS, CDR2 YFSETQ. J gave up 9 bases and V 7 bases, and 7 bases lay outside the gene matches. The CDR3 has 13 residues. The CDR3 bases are TGCGCCAGCCGGGACAGGGGTCTTGTTGAGCAGTTCTTC. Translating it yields CASRDRGLVEQFF.

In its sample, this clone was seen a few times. The CDR3 nucleotides read TGTGCCAGCAGCCGGGGGATCAACGAGCAGTACTTC. Encoded protein: CASSRGINEQYF. The J gene is TRBJ2-7, the V gene TRBV7-2, with a weak D call TRBD2 (6 bases). Germline values: CDR1 SGHTA, CDR2 FQGNSA. Trimming took off 5 bases at V and 5 bases at J, with 10 bases between the two ends. This CDR3 is 12 amino acids long.